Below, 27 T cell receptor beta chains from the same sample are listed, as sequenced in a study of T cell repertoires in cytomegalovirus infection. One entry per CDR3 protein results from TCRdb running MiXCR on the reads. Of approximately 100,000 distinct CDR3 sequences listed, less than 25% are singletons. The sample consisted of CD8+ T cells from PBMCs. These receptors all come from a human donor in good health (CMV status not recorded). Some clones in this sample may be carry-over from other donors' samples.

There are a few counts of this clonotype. CDR3 amino acids: CSVLSGSELNEQFF. The DNA for the CDR3 is TGCAGCGTCCTTAGCGGGAGTGAATTGAATGAGCAGTTCTTC. The chain is built from TRBV29-1 and TRBJ2-1, with 9 nucleotides matching TRBD2. CDR1 SQVTM and CDR2 ANQGSEA come from the germline V gene. V was clipped by 6 bases and J by 7 bases; unmatched bases: 10. The CDR3 runs 14 residues.

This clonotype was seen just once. This CDR3 is CASSLVAGANYEQYF. The CDR3 DNA sequence: TGCGCCAGCAGCTTGGTAGCGGGGGCCAATTACGAGCAGTACTTC. J is TRBJ2-7 and V is TRBV5-1; 9 bases map to TRBD2. The CDR3 has 15 residues. The trim removed 0 bases at V and 4 bases at J, leaving 5 bases unmatched. The germline V gene has CDR1 SGHRS and CDR2 YFSETQ. The full variable domain, completed using reference TRBV5-1 and TRBJ2-7, is KAGVTQTPRYLIKTRGQQVTLSCSPISGHRSVSWYQQTPGQGLQFLFEYFSETQRNKGNFPGRFSGRQFSNSRSEMNVSTLELGDSALYLCASSLVAGANYEQYFGPGTRLTVT.

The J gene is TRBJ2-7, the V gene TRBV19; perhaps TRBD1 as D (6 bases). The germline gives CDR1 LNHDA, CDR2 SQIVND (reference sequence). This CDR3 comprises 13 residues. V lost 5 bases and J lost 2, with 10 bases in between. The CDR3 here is CASSVDSTYEQYF. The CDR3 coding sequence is TGTGCCAGTAGTGTGGACAGTACCTACGAGCAGTACTTC.

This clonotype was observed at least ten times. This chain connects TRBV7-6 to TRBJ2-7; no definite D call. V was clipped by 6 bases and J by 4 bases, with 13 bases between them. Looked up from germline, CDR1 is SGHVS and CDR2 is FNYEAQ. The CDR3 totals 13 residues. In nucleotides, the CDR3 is TGTGCCAGCAGTGCCGGGTGGGGTTACGAGCAGTACTTC. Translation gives CASSAGWGYEQYF.

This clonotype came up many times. The CDR3, as DNA: TGTGCCAGCAGCTTAGGACGCGGGACAGCCTACAATGAGCAGTTCTTC. It codes for CASSLGRGTAYNEQFF. J is TRBJ2-1 and V is TRBV7-2, with D possibly being TRBD1 (7 bases). Germline CDR1 reads SGHTA; CDR2 reads FQGNSA. Trimming removed 1 base from V and 2 bases from J, with 12 bases in between. The CDR3 length is 16 residues.

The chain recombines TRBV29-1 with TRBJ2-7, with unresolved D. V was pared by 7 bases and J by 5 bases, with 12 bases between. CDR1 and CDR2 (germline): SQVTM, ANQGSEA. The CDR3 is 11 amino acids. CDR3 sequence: CSGREYDEQYF. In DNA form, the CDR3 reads TGCAGCGGTCGCGAGTACGACGAGCAGTACTTC.

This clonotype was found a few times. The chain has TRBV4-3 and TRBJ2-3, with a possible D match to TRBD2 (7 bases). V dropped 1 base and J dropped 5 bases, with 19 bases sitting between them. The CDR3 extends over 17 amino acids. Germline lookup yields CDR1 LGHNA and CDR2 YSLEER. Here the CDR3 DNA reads TGCGCCAGCAGCCAAGCCCCTGGAGGGGGGGGCGGAGATACGCAGTATTTT. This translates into CASSQAPGGGGGDTQYF.

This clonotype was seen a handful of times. DNA of the CDR3: TGTGCCAGTAGTATGTATTTGGTGGGTGACCAGCCCCAGCATTTT. Its protein product is CASSMYLVGDQPQHF. The rearrangement links TRBV19 to TRBJ1-5; no clear D. V gave up 3 bases and J gave up 7 bases, with 16 bases separating them. This CDR3 contains 15 residues. Germline loops: CDR1 LNHDA, CDR2 SQIVND (reference sequence).

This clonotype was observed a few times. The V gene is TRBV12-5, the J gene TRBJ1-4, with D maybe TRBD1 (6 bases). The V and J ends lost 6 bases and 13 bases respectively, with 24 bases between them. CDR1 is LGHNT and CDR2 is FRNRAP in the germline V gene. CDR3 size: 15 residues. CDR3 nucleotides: TGTGCTAGTGGCTGGACCGGGACATTATTGGAGACACTGTTTTTT. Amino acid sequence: CASGWTGTLLETLFF.

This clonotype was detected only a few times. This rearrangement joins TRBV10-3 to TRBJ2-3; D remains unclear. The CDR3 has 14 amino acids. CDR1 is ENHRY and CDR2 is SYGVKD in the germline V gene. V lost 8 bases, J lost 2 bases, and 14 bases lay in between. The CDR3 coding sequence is TGTGCCATCTCCAGACCCGATTCCACAGATACGCAGTATTTT. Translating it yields CAISRPDSTDTQYF.

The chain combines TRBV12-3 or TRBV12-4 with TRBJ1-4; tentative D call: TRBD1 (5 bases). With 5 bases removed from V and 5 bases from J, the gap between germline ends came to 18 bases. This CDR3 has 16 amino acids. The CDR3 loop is CASSQVQSRVNEKLFF. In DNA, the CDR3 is TGTGCCAGCAGTCAAGTCCAATCCAGGGTGAATGAAAAACTGTTTTTT.

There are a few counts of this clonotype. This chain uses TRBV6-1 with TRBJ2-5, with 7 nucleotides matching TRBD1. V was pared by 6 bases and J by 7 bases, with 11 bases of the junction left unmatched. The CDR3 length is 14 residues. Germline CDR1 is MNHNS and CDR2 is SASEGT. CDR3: CASSLRPTGMTQYF. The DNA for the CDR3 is TGTGCCAGCAGCCTCCGACCGACAGGGATGACCCAGTACTTC.

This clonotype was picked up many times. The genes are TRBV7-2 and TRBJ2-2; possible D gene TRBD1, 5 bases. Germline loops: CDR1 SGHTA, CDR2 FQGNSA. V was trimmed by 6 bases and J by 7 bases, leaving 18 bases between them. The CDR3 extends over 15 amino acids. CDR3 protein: CASRPTTGRGGELFF. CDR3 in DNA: TGTGCCAGCAGACCCACAACAGGAAGGGGCGGGGAGCTGTTTTTT.

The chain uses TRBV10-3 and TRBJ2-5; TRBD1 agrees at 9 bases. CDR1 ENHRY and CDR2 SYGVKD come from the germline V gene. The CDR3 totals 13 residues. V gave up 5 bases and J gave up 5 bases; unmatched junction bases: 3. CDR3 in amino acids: CAISRTGDETQYF. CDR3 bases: TGTGCCATCAGTCGGACAGGGGATGAGACCCAGTACTTC.

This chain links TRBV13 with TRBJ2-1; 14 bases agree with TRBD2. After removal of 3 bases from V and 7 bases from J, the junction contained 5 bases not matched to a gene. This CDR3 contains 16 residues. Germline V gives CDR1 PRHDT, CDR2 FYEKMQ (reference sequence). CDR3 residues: CASSFGTSGGGNEQFF. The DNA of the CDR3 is TGTGCCAGCAGCTTTGGGACTAGCGGGGGTGGGAATGAGCAGTTCTTC.

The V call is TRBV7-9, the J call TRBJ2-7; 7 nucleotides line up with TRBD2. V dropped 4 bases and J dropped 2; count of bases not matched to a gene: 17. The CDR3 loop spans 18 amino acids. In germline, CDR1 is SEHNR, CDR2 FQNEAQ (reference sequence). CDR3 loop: CASSSDGGDNNYPYEQYF. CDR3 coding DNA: TGTGCCAGCAGCTCAGATGGGGGGGATAATAACTACCCCTACGAGCAGTACTTC.

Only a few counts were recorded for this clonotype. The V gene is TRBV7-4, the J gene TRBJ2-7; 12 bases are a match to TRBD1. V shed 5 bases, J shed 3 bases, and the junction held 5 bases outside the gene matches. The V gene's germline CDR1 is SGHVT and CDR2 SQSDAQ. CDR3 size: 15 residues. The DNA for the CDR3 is TGTGCCAGCAGCCCCGGGACAGGGGGCTTCTACGAGCAGTACTTC. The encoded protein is CASSPGTGGFYEQYF.

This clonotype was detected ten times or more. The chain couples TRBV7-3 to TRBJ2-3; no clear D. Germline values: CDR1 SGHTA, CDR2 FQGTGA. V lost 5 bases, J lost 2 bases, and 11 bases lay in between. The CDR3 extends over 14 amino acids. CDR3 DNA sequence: TGTGCCAGCAGCACATACTCTAACACAGATACGCAGTATTTT. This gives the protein CASSTYSNTDTQYF. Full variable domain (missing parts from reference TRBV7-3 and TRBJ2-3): GAGVSQTPSNKVTEKGKYVELRCDPISGHTALYWYRQSLGQGPEFLIYFQGTGAADDSGLPNDRFFAVRPEGSVSTLKIQRTERGDSAVYLCASSTYSNTDTQYFGPGTRLTVL.

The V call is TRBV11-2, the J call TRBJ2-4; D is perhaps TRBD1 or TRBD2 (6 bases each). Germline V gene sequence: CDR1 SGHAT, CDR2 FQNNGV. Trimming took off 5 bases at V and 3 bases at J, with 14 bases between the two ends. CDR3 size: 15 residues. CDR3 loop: CASSRGRGLKNIQYF. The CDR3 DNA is TGTGCCAGCAGCCGTGGCCGGGGGCTCAAAAACATTCAGTACTTC.

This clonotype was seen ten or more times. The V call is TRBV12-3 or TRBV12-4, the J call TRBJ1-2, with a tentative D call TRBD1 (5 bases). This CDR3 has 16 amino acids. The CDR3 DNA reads TGTGGGGACCCAAGGGAGGGACCAGGAGGGAAACGCGGCTACACCTTC. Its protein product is CGDPREGPGGKRGYTF.

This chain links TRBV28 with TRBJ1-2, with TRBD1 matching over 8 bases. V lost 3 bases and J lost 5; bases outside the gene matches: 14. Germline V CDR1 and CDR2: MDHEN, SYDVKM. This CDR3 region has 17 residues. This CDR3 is CASSFRQGAVGRYGYTF. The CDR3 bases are TGTGCCAGCAGTTTCAGGCAGGGGGCGGTAGGTCGGTATGGCTACACCTTC.

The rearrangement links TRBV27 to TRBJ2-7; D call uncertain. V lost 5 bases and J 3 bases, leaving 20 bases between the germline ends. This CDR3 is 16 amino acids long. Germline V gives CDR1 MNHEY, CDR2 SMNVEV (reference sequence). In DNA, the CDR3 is TGTGCCAGCAGTATCGGGCCTAGTCCCTTTGTCTACGAGCAGTACTTC. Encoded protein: CASSIGPSPFVYEQYF.

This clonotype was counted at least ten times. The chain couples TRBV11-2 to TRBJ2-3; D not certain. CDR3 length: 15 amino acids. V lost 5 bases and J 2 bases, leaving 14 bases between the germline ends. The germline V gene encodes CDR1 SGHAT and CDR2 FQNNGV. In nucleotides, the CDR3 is TGTGCCAGCAGCCGTGCCGGGCCGGTCACAGATACGCAGTATTTT. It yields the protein CASSRAGPVTDTQYF.

The CDR3 DNA follows: TGTGCCAGCAGCTCCGGGACTAGCGGGACCCTACCCTACGAGCAGTACTTC. Its protein is CASSSGTSGTLPYEQYF. The chain employs TRBV7-2 and TRBJ2-7; 13 positions match TRBD2. Germline values: CDR1 SGHTA, CDR2 FQGNSA. V was clipped by 4 bases and J by 2 bases; unmatched bases: 8. This CDR3 contains 17 residues.

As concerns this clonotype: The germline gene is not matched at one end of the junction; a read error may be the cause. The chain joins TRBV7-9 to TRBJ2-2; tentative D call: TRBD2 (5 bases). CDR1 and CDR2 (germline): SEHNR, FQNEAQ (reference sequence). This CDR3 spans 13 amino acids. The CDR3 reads CSSGVLNTGELFF. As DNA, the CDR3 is TGCAGTTCCGGGGTGCTTAACACCGGGGAGCTGTTTTTT.

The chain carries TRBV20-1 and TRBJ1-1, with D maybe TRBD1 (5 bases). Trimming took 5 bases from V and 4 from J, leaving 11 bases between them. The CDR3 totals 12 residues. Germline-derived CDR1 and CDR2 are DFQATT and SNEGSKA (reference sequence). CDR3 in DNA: TGCAGTGCTCCCTCGGGGGGCACTGAAGCTTTCTTT. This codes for CSAPSGGTEAFF.

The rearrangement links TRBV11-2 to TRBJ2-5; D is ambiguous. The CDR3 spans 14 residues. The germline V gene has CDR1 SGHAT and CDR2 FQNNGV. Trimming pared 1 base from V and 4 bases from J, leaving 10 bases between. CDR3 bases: TGTGCCAGCAGCTTAGTAACAGCCTCAGAGACCCAGTACTTC. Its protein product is CASSLVTASETQYF.